The rows below give T cell receptor beta chains drawn from one sample of a study of CD8 T cells in ankylosing spondylitis. TCRdb re-analysed the 5' RACE reads in MiXCR, keeping a single row per CDR3 protein. The table includes fewer than 550,000 distinct CDR3 sequences, over 4% detected once. Sample: blood, either unsorted or a sorted T cell fraction (not recorded which). The source of these receptors is a male donor with ankylosing spondylitis. Each CDR3 is given with its conserved first and last residue. D genes are given only for firm matches. Clone size is given as once, few, many or a size class.

v_call: TRBV6-5
j_call: TRBJ1-3
clone_size: many
d_call: .
cdr3_nt: TGTGCCAGCAGTTCAGGGAGGAACACCATATATTTT
cdr3_aa: CASSSGRNTIYF

v_call: TRBV6-5
j_call: TRBJ2-7
clone_size: many
d_call: TRBD2
cdr3_nt: TGTGCCAGCAGTTACACTAGCGGGCGTCCCTACGAGCAGTACTTC
cdr3_aa: CASSYTSGRPYEQYF

v_call: TRBV5-1
j_call: TRBJ2-7
clone_size: many
d_call: .
cdr3_nt: TGCGCCAGCAGCTTGGAGGGCCCCGTCTACGAGCAGTACTTC
cdr3_aa: CASSLEGPVYEQYF

v_call: TRBV11-1
j_call: TRBJ2-2
clone_size: many
d_call: TRBD2
cdr3_nt: TGTGCCAGCAGCCCCCGAGCGGGAGGGAGGTTTGGCACCGGGGAGCTGTTTTTT
cdr3_aa: CASSPRAGGRFGTGELFF

v_call: TRBV28
j_call: TRBJ2-7
clone_size: many
d_call: .
cdr3_nt: TGTGCCACTGGACTGGCCTCCTACGAGCAGTACTTC
cdr3_aa: CATGLASYEQYF

v_call: TRBV6-1
j_call: TRBJ1-5
clone_size: few
d_call: .
cdr3_nt: TGTGCCAGCAGTGTCGGGGACATTCTCAAGCCCCAGCATTTT
cdr3_aa: CASSVGDILKPQHF

v_call: TRBV4-3
j_call: TRBJ1-3
clone_size: many
d_call: .
cdr3_nt: TGCGCCAGCAGCACCCTTGCGGGCCCTGGAAACACCATATATTTT
cdr3_aa: CASSTLAGPGNTIYF

v_call: TRBV9
j_call: TRBJ2-3
clone_size: many
d_call: .
cdr3_nt: TGTGCCAGCAGCGCCCTCCCCCGGGATACGCAGTATTTT
cdr3_aa: CASSALPRDTQYF

v_call: TRBV9
j_call: TRBJ2-3
clone_size: many
d_call: .
cdr3_nt: TGTGCCAGCAGCGTGGGACGAATCACAGATACGCAGTATTTT
cdr3_aa: CASSVGRITDTQYF

v_call: TRBV10-3
j_call: TRBJ2-1
clone_size: many
d_call: TRBD2
cdr3_nt: TGTGCCATCAGCGTACTAGCGGGGTACAATGAGCAGTTCTTC
cdr3_aa: CAISVLAGYNEQFF

v_call: TRBV20-1
j_call: TRBJ2-1
clone_size: many
d_call: TRBD2
cdr3_nt: TGCAGTGCTAGGGGACTAGGCTACAATGAGCAGTTCTTC
cdr3_aa: CSARGLGYNEQFF

v_call: TRBV12-3/TRBV12-4
j_call: TRBJ1-1
clone_size: many
d_call: .
cdr3_nt: TGTGCCAGCAGAACCGGGATTAACACTGAAGCTTTCTTT
cdr3_aa: CASRTGINTEAFF